This T cell receptor (beta chain) came from a study of blood T cell repertoires in COVID-19. Study at large: T cells, B-cell-depleted T cells, or PBMCs supplied cDNA or gDNA.

The protocol was immunoSEQ multiplex PCR, while the TCRdb copy is restricted to in-frame clones and leaves out a portion. The table includes more than 45,000 clones, just under 90% detected once. Followed longitudinally, the Seattle patients had been enrolled during active infection. V lost 10 bases and J lost 1, with 17 bases in between. The CDR3 sequence is 15 residues long. Looked up from germline, CDR1 is WSHSY and CDR2 is SAAADI. The gene calls are TRBV10-2 and TRBJ1-5; D is perhaps TRBD1 (5 bases). The source material was peripheral blood. The TCR originated in an older woman with COVID-19, enrolled during active disease. The CDR3 DNA is TGCGCCACTCGCCCGGGAGGGGCAAGCAATCAGCCCCAGCATTTT. Amino acid sequence: CATRPGGASNQPQHF.